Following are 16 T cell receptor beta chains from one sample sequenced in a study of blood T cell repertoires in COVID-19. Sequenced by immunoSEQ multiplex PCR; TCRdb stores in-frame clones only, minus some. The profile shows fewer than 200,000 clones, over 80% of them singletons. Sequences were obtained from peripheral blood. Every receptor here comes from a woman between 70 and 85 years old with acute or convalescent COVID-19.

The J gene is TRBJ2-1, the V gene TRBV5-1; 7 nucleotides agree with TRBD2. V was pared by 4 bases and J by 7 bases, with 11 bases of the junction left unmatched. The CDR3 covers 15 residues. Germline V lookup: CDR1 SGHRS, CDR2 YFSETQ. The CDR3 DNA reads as TGCGCCAGCAGCAGGGACTACTATGGGGTTAATGAGCAGTTCTTC. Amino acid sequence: CASSRDYYGVNEQFF. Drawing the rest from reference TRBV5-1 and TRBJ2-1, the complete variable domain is KAGVTQTPRYLIKTRGQQVTLSCSPISGHRSVSWYQQTPGQGLQFLFEYFSETQRNKGNFPGRFSGRQFSNSRSEMNVSTLELGDSALYLCASSRDYYGVNEQFFGPGTRLTVL.

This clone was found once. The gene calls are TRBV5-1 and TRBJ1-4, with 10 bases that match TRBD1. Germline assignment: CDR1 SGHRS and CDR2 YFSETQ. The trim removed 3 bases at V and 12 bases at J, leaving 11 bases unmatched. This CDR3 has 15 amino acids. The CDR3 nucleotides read TGCGCCAGCAGCTCATTCCCGGGACAGGGGACCGAACTGTTTTTT. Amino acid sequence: CASSSFPGQGTELFF. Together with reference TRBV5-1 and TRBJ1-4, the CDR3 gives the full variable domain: KAGVTQTPRYLIKTRGQQVTLSCSPISGHRSVSWYQQTPGQGLQFLFEYFSETQRNKGNFPGRFSGRQFSNSRSEMNVSTLELGDSALYLCASSSFPGQGTELFFGSGTQLSVL.

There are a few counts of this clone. CDR3 bases: TGCGCCAGCAGCTTAGCGGGAGTGGATACGCAGTATTTT. Translation: CASSLAGVDTQYF. This chain joins TRBV4-1 and TRBJ2-3; 9 nucleotides align to TRBD2. This CDR3 is built from 13 residues. Losses at the gene ends were 5 bases for V and 6 bases for J; bases not matched to a gene: 3. The germline gives CDR1 MGHRA, CDR2 YSYEKL.

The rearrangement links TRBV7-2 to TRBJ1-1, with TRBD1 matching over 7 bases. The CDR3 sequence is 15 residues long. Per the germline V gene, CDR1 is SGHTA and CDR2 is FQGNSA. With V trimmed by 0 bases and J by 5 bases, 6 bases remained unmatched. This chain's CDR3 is CASSLAKGAATEAFF. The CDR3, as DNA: TGTGCCAGCAGCTTAGCCAAGGGGGCGGCGACTGAAGCTTTCTTT.

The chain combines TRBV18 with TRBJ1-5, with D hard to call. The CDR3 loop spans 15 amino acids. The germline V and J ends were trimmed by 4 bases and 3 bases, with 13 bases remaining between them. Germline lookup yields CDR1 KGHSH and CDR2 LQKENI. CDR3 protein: CASSRSTPHNQPQHF. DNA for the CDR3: TGTGCCAGCTCACGATCGACACCCCACAATCAGCCCCAGCATTTT. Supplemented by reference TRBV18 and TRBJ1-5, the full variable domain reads NAGVMQNPRHLVRRRGQEARLRCSPMKGHSHVYWYRQLPEEGLKFMVYLQKENIIDESGMPKERFSAEFPKEGPSILRIQQVVRGDSAAYFCASSRSTPHNQPQHFGDGTRLSIL.

CDR3 sequence: CASSLWQGLQSPGELFF. CDR3 nucleotides: TGTGCCAGCAGTTTGTGGCAGGGGCTCCAGAGTCCCGGGGAGCTGTTTTTT. The chain joins TRBV28 to TRBJ2-2; D perhaps matches TRBD1 (6 bases). Germline assignment: CDR1 MDHEN and CDR2 SYDVKM. The ends were cut back, 3 bases at V and 6 bases at J, with 20 bases in the middle. The CDR3 is 17 residues long. Using reference TRBV28 and TRBJ2-2 for the parts outside the CDR3, the full variable domain is DVKVTQSSRYLVKRTGEKVFLECVQDMDHENMFWYRQDPGLGLRLIYFSYDVKMKEKGDIPEGYSVSREKKERFSLILESASTNQTSMYLCASSLWQGLQSPGELFFGEGSRLTVL.

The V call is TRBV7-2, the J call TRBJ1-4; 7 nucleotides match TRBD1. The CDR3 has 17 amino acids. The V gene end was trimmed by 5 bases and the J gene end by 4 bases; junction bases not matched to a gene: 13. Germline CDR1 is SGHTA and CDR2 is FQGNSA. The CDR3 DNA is TGTGCCAGCAGCCCCCGATCCCGGGACAGCCTTAATGAAAAACTGTTTTTT. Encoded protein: CASSPRSRDSLNEKLFF.

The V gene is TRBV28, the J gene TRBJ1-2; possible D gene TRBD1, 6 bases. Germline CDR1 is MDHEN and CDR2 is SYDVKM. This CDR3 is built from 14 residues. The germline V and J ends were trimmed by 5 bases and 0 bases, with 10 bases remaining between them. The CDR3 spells CASSGTPTNYGYTF. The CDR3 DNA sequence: TGTGCCAGCAGTGGGACACCTACTAACTATGGCTACACCTTC.

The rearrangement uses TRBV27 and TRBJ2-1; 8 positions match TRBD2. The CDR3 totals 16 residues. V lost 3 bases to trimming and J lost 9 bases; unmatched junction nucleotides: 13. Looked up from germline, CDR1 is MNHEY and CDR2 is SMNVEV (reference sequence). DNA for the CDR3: TGTGCCAGCAGTTTGGTGGGACTAGGATTCCCAGGTGAGCAGTTCTTC. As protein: CASSLVGLGFPGEQFF.

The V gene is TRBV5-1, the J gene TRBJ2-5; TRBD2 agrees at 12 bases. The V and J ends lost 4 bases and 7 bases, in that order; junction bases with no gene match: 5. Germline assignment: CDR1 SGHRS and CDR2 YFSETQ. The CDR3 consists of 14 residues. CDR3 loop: CASSPSGRAGTQYF. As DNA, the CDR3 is TGCGCCAGCAGCCCTAGCGGGAGGGCCGGGACCCAGTACTTC.

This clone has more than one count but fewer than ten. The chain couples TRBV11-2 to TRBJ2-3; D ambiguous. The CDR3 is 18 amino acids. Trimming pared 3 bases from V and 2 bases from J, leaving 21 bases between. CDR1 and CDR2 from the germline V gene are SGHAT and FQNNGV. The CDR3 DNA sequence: TGTGCCAGCAGCTTGAACTATGGTGGTAGTGGTCCCACAGATACGCAGTATTTT. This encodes CASSLNYGGSGPTDTQYF.

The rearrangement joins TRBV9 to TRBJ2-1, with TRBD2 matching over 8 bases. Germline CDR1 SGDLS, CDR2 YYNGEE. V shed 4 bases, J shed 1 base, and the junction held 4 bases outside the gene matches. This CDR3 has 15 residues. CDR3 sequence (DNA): TGTGCCAGCAGCCCACGACTAGCGTCCTACAATGAGCAGTTCTTC. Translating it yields CASSPRLASYNEQFF.

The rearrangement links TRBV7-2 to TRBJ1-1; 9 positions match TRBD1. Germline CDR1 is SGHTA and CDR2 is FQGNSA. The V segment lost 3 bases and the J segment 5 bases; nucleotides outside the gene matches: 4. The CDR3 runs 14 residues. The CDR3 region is CASSFRDRETEAFF. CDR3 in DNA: TGTGCCAGCAGCTTCCGGGACAGGGAAACTGAAGCTTTCTTT. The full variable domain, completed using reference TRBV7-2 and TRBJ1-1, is GAGVSQSPSNKVTEKGKDVELRCDPISGHTALYWYRQSLGQGLEFLIYFQGNSAPDKSGLPSDRFSAERTGGSVSTLTIQRTQQEDSAVYLCASSFRDRETEAFFGQGTRLTVV.

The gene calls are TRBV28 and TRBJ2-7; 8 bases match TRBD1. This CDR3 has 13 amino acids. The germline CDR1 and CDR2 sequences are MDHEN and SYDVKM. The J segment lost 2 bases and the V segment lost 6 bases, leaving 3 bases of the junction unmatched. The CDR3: CASSRQGPYEQYF. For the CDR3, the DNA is TGTGCCAGCAGCCGACAGGGGCCCTACGAGCAGTACTTC.

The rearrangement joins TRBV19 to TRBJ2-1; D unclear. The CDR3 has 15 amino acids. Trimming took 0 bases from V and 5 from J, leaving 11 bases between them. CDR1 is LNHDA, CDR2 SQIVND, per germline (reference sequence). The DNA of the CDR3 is TGTGCCAGTAGTATAGATTCCAACAGAAACAATGAGCAGTTCTTC. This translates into CASSIDSNRNNEQFF. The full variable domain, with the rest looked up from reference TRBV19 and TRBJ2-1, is DGGITQSPKYLFRKEGQNVTLSCEQNLNHDAMYWYRQDPGQGLRLIYYSQIVNDFQKGDIAEGYSVSREKKESFPLTVTSAQKNPTAFYLCASSIDSNRNNEQFFGPGTRLTVL.

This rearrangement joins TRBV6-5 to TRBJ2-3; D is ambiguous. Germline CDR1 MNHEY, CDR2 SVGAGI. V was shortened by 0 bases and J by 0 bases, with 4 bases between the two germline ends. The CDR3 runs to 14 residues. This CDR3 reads CASSYSSSTDTQYF. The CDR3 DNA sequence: TGTGCCAGCAGTTACTCGTCTAGCACAGATACGCAGTATTTT.